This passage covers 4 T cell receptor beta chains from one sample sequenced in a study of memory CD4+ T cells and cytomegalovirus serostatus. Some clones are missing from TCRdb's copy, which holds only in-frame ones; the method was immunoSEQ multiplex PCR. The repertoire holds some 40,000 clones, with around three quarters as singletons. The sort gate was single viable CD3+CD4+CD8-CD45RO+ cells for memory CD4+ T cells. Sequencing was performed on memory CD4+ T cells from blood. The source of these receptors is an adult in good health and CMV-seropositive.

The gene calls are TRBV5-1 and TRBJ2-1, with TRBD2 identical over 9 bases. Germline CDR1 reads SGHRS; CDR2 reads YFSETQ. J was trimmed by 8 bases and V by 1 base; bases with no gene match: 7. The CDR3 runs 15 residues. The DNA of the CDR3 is TGCGCCAGCAGCTTGAGGGGCGGGGGGGCCTATGAGCAGTTCTTC. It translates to CASSLRGGGAYEQFF.

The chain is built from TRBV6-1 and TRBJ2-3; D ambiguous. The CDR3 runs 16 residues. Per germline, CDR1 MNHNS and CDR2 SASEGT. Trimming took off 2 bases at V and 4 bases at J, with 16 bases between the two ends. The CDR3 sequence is CASSELAPIVPDTQYF. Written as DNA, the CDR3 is TGTGCCAGCAGTGAATTAGCCCCAATCGTACCAGATACGCAGTATTTT.

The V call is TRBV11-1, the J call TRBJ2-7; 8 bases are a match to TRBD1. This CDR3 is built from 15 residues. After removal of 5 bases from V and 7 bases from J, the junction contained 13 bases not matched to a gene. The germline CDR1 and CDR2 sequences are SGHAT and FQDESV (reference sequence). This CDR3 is CASSPIPRGQWEQYF. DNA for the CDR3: TGTGCCAGCAGCCCTATCCCCAGGGGGCAATGGGAGCAGTACTTC.

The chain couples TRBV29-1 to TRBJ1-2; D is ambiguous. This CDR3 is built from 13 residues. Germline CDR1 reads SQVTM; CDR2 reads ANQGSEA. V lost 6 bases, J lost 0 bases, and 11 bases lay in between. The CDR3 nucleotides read TGCAGCGTCGGGCAGGAAACTAACTATGGCTACACCTTC. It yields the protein CSVGQETNYGYTF.